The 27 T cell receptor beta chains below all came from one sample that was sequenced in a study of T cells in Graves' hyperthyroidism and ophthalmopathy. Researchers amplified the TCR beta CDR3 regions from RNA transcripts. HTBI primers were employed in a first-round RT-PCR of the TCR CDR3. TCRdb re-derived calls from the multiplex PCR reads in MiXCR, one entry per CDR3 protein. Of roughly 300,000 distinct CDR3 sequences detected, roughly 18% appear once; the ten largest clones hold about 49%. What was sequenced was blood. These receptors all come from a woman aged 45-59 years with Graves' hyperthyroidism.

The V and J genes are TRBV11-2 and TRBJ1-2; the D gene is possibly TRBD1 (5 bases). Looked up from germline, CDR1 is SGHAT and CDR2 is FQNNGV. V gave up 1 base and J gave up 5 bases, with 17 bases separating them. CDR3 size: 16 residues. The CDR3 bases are TGTGCCAGCAGCTTAGCGGGGGGGGTTTCAGGGTATGGCTACACCTTC. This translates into CASSLAGGVSGYGYTF.

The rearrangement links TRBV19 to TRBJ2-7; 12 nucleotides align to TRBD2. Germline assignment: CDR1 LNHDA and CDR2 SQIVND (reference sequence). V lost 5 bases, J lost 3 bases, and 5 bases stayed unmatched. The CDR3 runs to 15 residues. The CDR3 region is CASSRGLAGYYEQYF. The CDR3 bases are TGTGCCAGTAGTCGGGGACTAGCGGGTTACTACGAGCAGTACTTC.

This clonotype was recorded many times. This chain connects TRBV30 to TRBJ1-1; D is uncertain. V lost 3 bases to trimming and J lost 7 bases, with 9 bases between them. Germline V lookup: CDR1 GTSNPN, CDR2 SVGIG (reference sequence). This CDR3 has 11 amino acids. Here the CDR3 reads CAWRTVYEAFF. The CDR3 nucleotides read TGTGCCTGGAGGACGGTATATGAAGCTTTCTTT.

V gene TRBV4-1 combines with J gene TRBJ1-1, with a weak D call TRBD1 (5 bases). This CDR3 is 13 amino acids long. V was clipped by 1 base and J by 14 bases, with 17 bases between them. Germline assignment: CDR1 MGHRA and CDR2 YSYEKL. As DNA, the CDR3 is TGCGCCAGCAGCCAAGTCGCGGGGCCCAGGAGCTTCTTT. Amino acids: CASSQVAGPRSFF.

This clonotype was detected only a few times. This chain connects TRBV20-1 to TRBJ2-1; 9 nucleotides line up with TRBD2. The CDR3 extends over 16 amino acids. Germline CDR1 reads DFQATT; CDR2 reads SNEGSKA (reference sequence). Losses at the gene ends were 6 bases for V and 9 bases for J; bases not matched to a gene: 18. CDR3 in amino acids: CSAERGTSSLFSEQFF. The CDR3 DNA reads TGCAGTGCCGAGAGAGGGACTAGCAGCCTGTTTAGTGAGCAGTTCTTC.

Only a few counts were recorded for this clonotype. The CDR3 coding sequence is TGTGCCAGCAGCTTGGGATTGGCGACGGACTATGGCTACACCTTC. Its protein product is CASSLGLATDYGYTF. This chain connects TRBV5-4 to TRBJ1-2; D gene ambiguous. Deletions cut 0 bases from V and 3 bases from J, with 12 bases between. Germline CDR1 and CDR2: SGHNT and YYREEE (reference sequence). The CDR3 loop spans 15 amino acids.

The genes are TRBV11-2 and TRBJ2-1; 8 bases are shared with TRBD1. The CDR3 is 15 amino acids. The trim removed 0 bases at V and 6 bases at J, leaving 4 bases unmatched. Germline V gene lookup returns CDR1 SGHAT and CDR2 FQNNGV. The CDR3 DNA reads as TGTGCCAGCAGCTTAGATCAGGGGACAGGCAATGAGCAGTTCTTC. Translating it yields CASSLDQGTGNEQFF.

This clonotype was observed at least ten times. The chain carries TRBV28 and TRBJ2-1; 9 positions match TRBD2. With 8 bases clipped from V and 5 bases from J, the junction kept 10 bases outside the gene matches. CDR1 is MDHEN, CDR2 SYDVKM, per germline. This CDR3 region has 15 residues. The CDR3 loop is CASGWREGRDNEQFF. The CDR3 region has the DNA TGTGCCAGCGGTTGGCGGGAGGGTAGGGACAATGAGCAGTTCTTC.

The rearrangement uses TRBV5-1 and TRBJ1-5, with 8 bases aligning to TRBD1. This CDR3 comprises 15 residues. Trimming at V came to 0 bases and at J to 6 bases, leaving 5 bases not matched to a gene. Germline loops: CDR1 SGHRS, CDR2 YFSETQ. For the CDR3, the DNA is TGCGCCAGCAGCTTGGAGGGACAGGTGGGTCAGCCCCAGCATTTT. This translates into CASSLEGQVGQPQHF.

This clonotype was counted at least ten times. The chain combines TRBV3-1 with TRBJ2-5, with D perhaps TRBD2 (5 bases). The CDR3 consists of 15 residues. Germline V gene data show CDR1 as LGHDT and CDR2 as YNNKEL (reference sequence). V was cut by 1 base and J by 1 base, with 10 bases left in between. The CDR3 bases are TGTGCCAGCAGCCAAGGGACGGGGTCCCAAGAGACCCAGTACTTC. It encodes CASSQGTGSQETQYF.

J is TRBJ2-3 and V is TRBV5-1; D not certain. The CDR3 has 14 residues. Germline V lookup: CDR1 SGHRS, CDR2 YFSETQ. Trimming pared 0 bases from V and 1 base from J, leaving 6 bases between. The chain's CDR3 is CASSLGDGTDTQYF. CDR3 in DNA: TGCGCCAGCAGCTTGGGCGACGGCACAGATACGCAGTATTTT.

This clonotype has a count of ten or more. The CDR3 coding sequence is TGCAGTGCTAGGGTGACTAGCGGGAGAGTCGATTTCGGAGAGACCCAGTACTTC. The encoded protein is CSARVTSGRVDFGETQYF. This sequence joins TRBV20-1 and TRBJ2-5, with TRBD2 matching 12 bases. After removal of 3 bases from V and 4 bases from J, the junction contained 15 bases not matched to a gene. Per germline, CDR1 DFQATT and CDR2 SNEGSKA (reference sequence). CDR3 length equals 18 residues.

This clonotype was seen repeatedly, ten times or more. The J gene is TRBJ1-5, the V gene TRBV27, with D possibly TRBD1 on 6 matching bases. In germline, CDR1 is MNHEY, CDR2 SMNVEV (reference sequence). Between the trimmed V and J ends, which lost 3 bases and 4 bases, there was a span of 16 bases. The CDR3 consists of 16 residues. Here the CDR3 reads CASSFPQGKRNQPQHF. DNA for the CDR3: TGTGCCAGCAGTTTCCCCCAGGGGAAGAGGAATCAGCCCCAGCATTTT.

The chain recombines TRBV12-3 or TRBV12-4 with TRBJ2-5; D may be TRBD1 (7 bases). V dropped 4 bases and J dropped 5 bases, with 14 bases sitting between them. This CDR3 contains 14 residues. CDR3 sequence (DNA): TGTGCCAGCAGTTCAGGGGGGCCGGGGGAGACCCAGTACTTC. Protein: CASSSGGPGETQYF.

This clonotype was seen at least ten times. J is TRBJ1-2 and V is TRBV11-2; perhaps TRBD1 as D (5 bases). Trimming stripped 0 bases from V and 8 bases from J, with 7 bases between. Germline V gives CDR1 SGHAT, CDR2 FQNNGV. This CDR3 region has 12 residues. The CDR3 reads CASSLEGQGYTF. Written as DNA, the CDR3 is TGTGCCAGCAGCTTAGAGGGGCAAGGCTACACCTTC. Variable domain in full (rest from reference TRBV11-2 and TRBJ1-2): EAGVAQSPRYKIIEKRQSVAFWCNPISGHATLYWYQQILGQGPKLLIQFQNNGVVDDSQLPKDRFSAERLKGVDSTLKIQPAKLEDSAVYLCASSLEGQGYTFGSGTRLTVV.

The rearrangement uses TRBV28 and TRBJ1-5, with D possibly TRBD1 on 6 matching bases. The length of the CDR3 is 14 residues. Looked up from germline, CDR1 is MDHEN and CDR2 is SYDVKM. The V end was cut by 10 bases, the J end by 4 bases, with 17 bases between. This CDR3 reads CAIEGRGRNQPQHF. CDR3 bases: TGTGCCATCGAAGGCCGGGGGCGAAATCAGCCCCAGCATTTT. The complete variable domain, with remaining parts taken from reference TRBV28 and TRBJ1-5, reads DVKVTQSSRYLVKRTGEKVFLECVQDMDHENMFWYRQDPGLGLRLIYFSYDVKMKEKGDIPEGYSVSREKKERFSLILESASTNQTSMYLCAIEGRGRNQPQHFGDGTRLSIL.

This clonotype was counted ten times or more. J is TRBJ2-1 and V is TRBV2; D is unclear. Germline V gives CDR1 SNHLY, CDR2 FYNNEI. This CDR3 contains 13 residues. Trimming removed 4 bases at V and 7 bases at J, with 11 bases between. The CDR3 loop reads CASSVSTENEQFF. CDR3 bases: TGTGCCAGCAGTGTCTCGACCGAAAATGAGCAGTTCTTC.

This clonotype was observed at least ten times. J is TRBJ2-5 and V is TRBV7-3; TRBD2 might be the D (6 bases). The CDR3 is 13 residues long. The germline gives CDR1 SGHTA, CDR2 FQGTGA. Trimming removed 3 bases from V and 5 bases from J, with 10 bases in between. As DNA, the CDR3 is TGTGCCAGCAGCTTCGGGGGTACGGAGACCCAGTACTTC. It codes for CASSFGGTETQYF. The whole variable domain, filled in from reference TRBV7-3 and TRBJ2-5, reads GAGVSQTPSNKVTEKGKYVELRCDPISGHTALYWYRQSLGQGPEFLIYFQGTGAADDSGLPNDRFFAVRPEGSVSTLKIQRTERGDSAVYLCASSFGGTETQYFGPGTRLLVL.

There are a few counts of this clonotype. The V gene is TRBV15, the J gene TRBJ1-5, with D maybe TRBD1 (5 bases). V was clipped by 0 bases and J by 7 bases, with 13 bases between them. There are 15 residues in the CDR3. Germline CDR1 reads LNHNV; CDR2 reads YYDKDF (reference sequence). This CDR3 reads CATSRDLSGPQPQHF. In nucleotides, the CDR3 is TGTGCCACCAGCAGAGATCTGTCAGGGCCCCAGCCCCAGCATTTT.

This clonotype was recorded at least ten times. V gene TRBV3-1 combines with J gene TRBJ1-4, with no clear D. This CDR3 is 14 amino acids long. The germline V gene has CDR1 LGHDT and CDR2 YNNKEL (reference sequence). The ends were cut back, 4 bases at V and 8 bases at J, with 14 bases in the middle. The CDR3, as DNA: TGTGCCAGCAGCCGACTTATGGGGTGGGAAAAACTGTTTTTT. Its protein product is CASSRLMGWEKLFF.

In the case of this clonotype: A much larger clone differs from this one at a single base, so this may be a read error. The chain's CDR3 is CASSLGAITNEQFF. The CDR3 DNA reads TGTGCCAGCAGCTTGGGGGCTATTACCAATGAGCAGTTCTTC. The chain has TRBV5-4 and TRBJ2-1; no clear D. Trimming removed 0 bases at V and 6 bases at J, with 10 bases between. Per the germline V gene, CDR1 is SGHNT and CDR2 is YYREEE (reference sequence). The CDR3 has 14 residues.

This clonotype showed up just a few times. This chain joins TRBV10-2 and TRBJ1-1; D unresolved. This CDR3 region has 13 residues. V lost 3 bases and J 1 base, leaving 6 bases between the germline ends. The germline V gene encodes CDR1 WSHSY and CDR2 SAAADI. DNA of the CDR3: TGCGCCAGCAGTGAAGTAACGAACACTGAAGCTTTCTTT. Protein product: CASSEVTNTEAFF.

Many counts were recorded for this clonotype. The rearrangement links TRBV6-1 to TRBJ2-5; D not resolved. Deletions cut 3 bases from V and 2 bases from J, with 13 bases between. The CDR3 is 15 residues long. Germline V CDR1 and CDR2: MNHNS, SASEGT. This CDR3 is CASSEMAVLQETQYF. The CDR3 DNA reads TGTGCCAGCAGTGAGATGGCGGTCTTACAAGAGACCCAGTACTTC.

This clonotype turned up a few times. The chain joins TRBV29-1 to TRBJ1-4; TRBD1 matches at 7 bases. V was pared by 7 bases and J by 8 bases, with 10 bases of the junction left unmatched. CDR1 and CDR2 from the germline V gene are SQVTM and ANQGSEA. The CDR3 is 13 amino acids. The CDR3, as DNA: TGCAGCGCCGTGACAGGGATCCGGGAAAAACTGTTTTTT. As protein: CSAVTGIREKLFF.

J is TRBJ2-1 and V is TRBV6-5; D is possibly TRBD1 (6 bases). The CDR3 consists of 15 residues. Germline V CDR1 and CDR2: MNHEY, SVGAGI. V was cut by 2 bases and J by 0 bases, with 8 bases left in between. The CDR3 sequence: CASSYDRSSYNEQFF. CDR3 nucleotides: TGTGCCAGCAGTTACGACAGGAGCTCCTACAATGAGCAGTTCTTC.

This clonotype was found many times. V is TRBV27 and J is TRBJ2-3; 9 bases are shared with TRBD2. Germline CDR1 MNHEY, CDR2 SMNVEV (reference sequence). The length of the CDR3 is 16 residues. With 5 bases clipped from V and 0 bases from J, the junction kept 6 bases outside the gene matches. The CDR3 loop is CASSSMGLASTDTQYF. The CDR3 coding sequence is TGTGCCAGCAGTAGCATGGGACTAGCTAGCACAGATACGCAGTATTTT.

The CDR3 protein is CASRHPRGSTDTQYF. The CDR3 DNA reads as TGTGCCAGCAGACACCCCCGGGGTAGCACAGATACGCAGTATTTT. This rearrangement joins TRBV7-2 to TRBJ2-3; a possible D gene is TRBD2 (5 bases). Germline V gives CDR1 SGHTA, CDR2 FQGNSA. Trimming pared 6 bases from V and 0 bases from J, leaving 13 bases between. The CDR3 length is 15 residues.